The sequence of this T cell receptor beta chain was determined in a study of shared clonotypes between healthy human individuals. Study-level background: Per donor, three plates held CD4 naive cells, three held CD4 memory, two held CD8 naive and one held CD8 memory.

TCRdb's table, derived via immunoSEQ multiplex PCR, lists solely in-frame clones and lacks some. The sample carries under 1 million clones, approximately 97% recorded once. The germline V gene encodes CDR1 ENHRY and CDR2 SYGVKD. The ends were cut back, 5 bases at V and 0 bases at J, with 18 bases in the middle. This CDR3 comprises 17 residues. Positively selected for CCR7, the CD45RO-negative cells used as naive CD8 cells excluded terminally differentiated effector memory CD45RA+ cells. Remarks on this clone: Its antigen is unknown.

Study-level results: For naive CD4 cells, around 5% of clonotypes were shared across a few donors. The represented genetic and exposure-history diversity was limited by the small number of donors. Depth was large, yet rarefaction showed that sorted-subset sequencing was incomplete.

This clonotype was obtained from a man aged 25-45 years in good health. The V call is TRBV10-3, the J call TRBJ2-3; no clear D. The source material was naive CD8+ T cells sorted from blood. CDR3 bases: TGTGCCATCAGTAACCGCGTGGTGGGCCAAAGCACAGATACGCAGTATTTT. Encoded protein: CAISNRVVGQSTDTQYF.